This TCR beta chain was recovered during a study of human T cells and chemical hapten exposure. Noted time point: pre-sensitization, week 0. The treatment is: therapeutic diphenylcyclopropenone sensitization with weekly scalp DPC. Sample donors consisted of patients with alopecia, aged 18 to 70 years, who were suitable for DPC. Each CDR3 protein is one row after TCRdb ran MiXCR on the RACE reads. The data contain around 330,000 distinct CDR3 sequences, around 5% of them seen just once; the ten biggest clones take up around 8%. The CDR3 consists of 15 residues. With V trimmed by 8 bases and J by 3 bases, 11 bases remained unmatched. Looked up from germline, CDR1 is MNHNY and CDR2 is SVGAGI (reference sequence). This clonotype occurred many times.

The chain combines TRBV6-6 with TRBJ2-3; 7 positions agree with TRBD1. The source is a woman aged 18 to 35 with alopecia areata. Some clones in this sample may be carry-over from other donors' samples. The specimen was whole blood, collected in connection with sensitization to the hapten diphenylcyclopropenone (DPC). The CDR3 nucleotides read TGTGCCAGCTACCGGGTGCAGGGGGTTACAGATACGCAGTATTTT. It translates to CASYRVQGVTDTQYF.